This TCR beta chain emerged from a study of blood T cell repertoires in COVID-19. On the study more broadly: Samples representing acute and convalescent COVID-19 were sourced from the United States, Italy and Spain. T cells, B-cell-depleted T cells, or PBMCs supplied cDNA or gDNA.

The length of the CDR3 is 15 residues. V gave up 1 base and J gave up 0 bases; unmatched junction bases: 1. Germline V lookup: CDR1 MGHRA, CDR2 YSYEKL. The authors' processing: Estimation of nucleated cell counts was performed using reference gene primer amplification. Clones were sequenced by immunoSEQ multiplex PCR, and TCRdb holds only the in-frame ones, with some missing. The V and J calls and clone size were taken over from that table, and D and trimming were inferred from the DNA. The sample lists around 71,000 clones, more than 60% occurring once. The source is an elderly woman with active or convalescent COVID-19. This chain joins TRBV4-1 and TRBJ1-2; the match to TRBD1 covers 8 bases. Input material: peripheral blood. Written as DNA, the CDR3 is TGCGCCAGCAGCCAAGGGACAGGGTCTAACTATGGCTACACCTTC. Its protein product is CASSQGTGSNYGYTF.